This is a list of T cell receptor beta chains from one sample in a study of control samples from healthy donors and cancer patients. The repertoire was sequenced with immunoSEQ multiplex PCR; TCRdb's copy has only in-frame clones and lacks some. This table holds about 120,000 clones, around nine tenths found once. The material sequenced was blood. These receptors came from a man aged 25-45 years in good health. Each CDR3 is given with its conserved first and last residue. A D gene is named only where the DNA matches it firmly. Clone size is not always given. Where it is, it says once, few, many or a class for expanded clones.

-	TRBJ1-4	-	TRBV5-1	16	TGCGCCAGCAGCTTGGGCCGCGGCTCAACTAATGAAAAACTGTTTTTT	CASSLGRGSTNEKLFF
few	TRBJ1-1	-	TRBV27	13	TGTGCCAGCAGTTTAGGATATAACACTGAAGCTTTCTTT	CASSLGYNTEAFF
-	TRBJ1-5	TRBD1	TRBV6-5	14	TGTGCCAGCAGGCGGGACAGCTTCAATCAGCCCCAGCATTTT	CASRRDSFNQPQHF
once	TRBJ2-1	TRBD1	TRBV19	15	TGTGCCAGTAGGGGACAGGGGGCGGCCTACAATGAGCAGTTCTTC	CASRGQGAAYNEQFF
-	TRBJ1-1	-	TRBV3-1/TRBV3-2	14	TGTGCCAGCAGCCTTACGATGGCGTACCCTGAAGCTTTCTTT	CASSLTMAYPEAFF
-	TRBJ1-5	-	TRBV4-1	14	TGCGCCAGCAGCCAGACCTCTGGGGGGCAGCCCCAGCATTTT	CASSQTSGGQPQHF
-	TRBJ1-4	-	TRBV7-2	14	TGTGCCAGCAGCTTAGGGCAGTATAATGAAAAACTGTTTTTT	CASSLGQYNEKLFF
-	TRBJ2-1	TRBD1	TRBV7-9	15	TGTGCCAGCAGCCGGACAGGGGAATCCTACAATGAGCAGTTCTTC	CASSRTGESYNEQFF
-	TRBJ2-1	TRBD2	TRBV15	16	TGTGCCACCAGCAGAGATGCTAGCGGGGGGCACAATGAGCAGTTCTTC	CATSRDASGGHNEQFF
-	TRBJ2-7	-	TRBV29-1	15	TGCAGCGCTGTTGGGCTGGGCTCAGTTTCCTACGAGCAGTACTTC	CSAVGLGSVSYEQYF
-	TRBJ1-1	-	TRBV5-1	13	TGCGCCAGCAGCTTGGCAACAGACACTGAAGCTTTCTTT	CASSLATDTEAFF
-	TRBJ1-3	-	TRBV9	15	TGTGCCAGCAGCGTAGGGGGGAACGATGGAAACACCATATATTTT	CASSVGGNDGNTIYF
-	TRBJ2-1	-	TRBV3-1/TRBV3-2	13	TGTGCCAGCAGCCAAAGCGGGTACAATGAGCAGTTCTTC	CASSQSGYNEQFF
-	TRBJ1-1	-	TRBV10-2	14	TGCGCCAGCAGTCCCACGAGGGGGAACACTGAAGCTTTCTTT	CASSPTRGNTEAFF
-	TRBJ1-2	-	TRBV5-1	16	TGCGCCAGCAGCCCGACTGGGCAGGCCAGCTCGGGGGGCTACACCTTC	CASSPTGQASSGGYTF
once	TRBJ1-1	-	TRBV3-1/TRBV3-2	14	TGTGCCAGCAGCCCCCTGGACAGGAACACTGAAGCTTTCTTT	CASSPLDRNTEAFF
few	TRBJ2-3	-	TRBV24-1	14	TGTGCCACCAGTGAGCTAGGTGGGACAGATACGCAGTATTTT	CATSELGGTDTQYF
-	TRBJ1-1	-	TRBV9	14	TGTGCCAGCAGCGCCGGACGGACGAACACTGAAGCTTTCTTT	CASSAGRTNTEAFF
-	TRBJ2-1	-	TRBV24-1	16	TGTGCCACCAGTGACTCCTCGGGGCGGGCCTACAATGAGCAGTTCTTC	CATSDSSGRAYNEQFF
-	TRBJ1-2	-	TRBV3-1/TRBV3-2	15	TGTGCCAGCAGCCAAGAGGGAGTTCTTAACTATGGCTACACCTTC	CASSQEGVLNYGYTF
-	TRBJ1-1	TRBD1	TRBV10-3	13	TGTGCCTCAACCGGGACAGGGAACACTGAAGCTTTCTTT	CASTGTGNTEAFF
-	TRBJ2-3	-	TRBV5-1	15	TGCGCCAGCAGCTTGGGGCAGGTAGCCACAGATACGCAGTATTTT	CASSLGQVATDTQYF